A selection of T cell receptor beta chains follows, all from one sample in a study of shared clonotypes between healthy human individuals. Some clones are missing from TCRdb's copy, which holds only in-frame ones; the method was immunoSEQ multiplex PCR. The repertoire has about 2 million clones, 95% of them found once; the top ten carry 0.1% to 0.15%. Sequenced: naive CD4+ T cells sorted from blood. These receptors originate from a man younger than 35 in good health. Both conserved end residues are part of each CDR3. The D gene is left open where the match is weak. Expanded clones are given a class, and other clones once, few, many or no size at all.

j_call: TRBJ2-5
v_call: TRBV11-2
clone_size: once
d_call: .
cdr3_nt: TGTGCCAGCAGCTTAGATTGGCTAGTCCAAGAGACCCAGTACTTC
cdr3_aa: CASSLDWLVQETQYF

j_call: TRBJ1-1
v_call: TRBV10-3
clone_size: .
d_call: .
cdr3_nt: TGTGCCATCAGTAATTCGGGCACTGAAGCTTTCTTT
cdr3_aa: CAISNSGTEAFF

j_call: TRBJ2-7
v_call: TRBV5-4
clone_size: .
d_call: .
cdr3_nt: TGTGCCAGCAGCCGCACAACAGGGCAAGCCTACGAGCAGTACTTC
cdr3_aa: CASSRTTGQAYEQYF

j_call: TRBJ2-5
v_call: TRBV10-1
clone_size: .
d_call: TRBD2
cdr3_nt: TGCGCCAGCGGGGGATCCTTGCGGGAGGAAGAGACCCAGTACTTC
cdr3_aa: CASGGSLREEETQYF

j_call: TRBJ2-1
v_call: TRBV5-1
clone_size: .
d_call: .
cdr3_nt: TGCGCCAGCAGCTTGCCCCGGGGCTCTAATGAGCAGTTCTTC
cdr3_aa: CASSLPRGSNEQFF

j_call: TRBJ2-7
v_call: TRBV5-1
clone_size: .
d_call: TRBD2
cdr3_nt: TGCGCCAGCAGCCCACTGGACACTAGCGGGAGTTACGAGCAGTACTTC
cdr3_aa: CASSPLDTSGSYEQYF

j_call: TRBJ1-5
v_call: TRBV5-1
clone_size: .
d_call: .
cdr3_nt: TGCGCCAGCAGCTTGGACTGGGGCAATCAGCCCCAGCATTTT
cdr3_aa: CASSLDWGNQPQHF

j_call: TRBJ2-1
v_call: TRBV9
clone_size: .
d_call: .
cdr3_nt: TGTGCCAGCAGCATGACCGGGACACTACTTAACAATGAGCAGTTCTTC
cdr3_aa: CASSMTGTLLNNEQFF

j_call: TRBJ2-4
v_call: TRBV14
clone_size: once
d_call: .
cdr3_nt: TGTGCCAGCAGCCAAGTAGGGGAAACCAAAAACATTCAGTACTTC
cdr3_aa: CASSQVGETKNIQYF

j_call: TRBJ2-5
v_call: TRBV7-2
clone_size: .
d_call: TRBD2
cdr3_nt: TGTGCCAGCAGCGGTAGCGGGGCGGCAATGGGAGAGACCCAGTACTTC
cdr3_aa: CASSGSGAAMGETQYF

j_call: TRBJ2-3
v_call: TRBV4-1
clone_size: .
d_call: TRBD1
cdr3_nt: TGCGCCAGCAGCCCTCAACCGAGGGGACAGATAAAAGATACGCAGTATTTT
cdr3_aa: CASSPQPRGQIKDTQYF

j_call: TRBJ1-4
v_call: TRBV7-8
clone_size: once
d_call: TRBD1
cdr3_nt: TGTGCCAGCAGCAAAGGGCAGGGGGGAACTAATGAAAAACTGTTTTTT
cdr3_aa: CASSKGQGGTNEKLFF

j_call: TRBJ2-7
v_call: TRBV19
clone_size: .
d_call: .
cdr3_nt: TGTGCCAGTAGTATAGAAGGGGGATCCACGTTCTCCTACGAGCAGTACTTC
cdr3_aa: CASSIEGGSTFSYEQYF

j_call: TRBJ1-2
v_call: TRBV25-1
clone_size: .
d_call: .
cdr3_nt: TGTGCCAGCAGTGTCGGGGGGGCAGGGAACTATGGCTACACCTTC
cdr3_aa: CASSVGGAGNYGYTF

j_call: TRBJ1-6
v_call: TRBV2
clone_size: .
d_call: .
cdr3_nt: TGTGCCAGCAGTGGTAACAGCGGGTGGGGTTCACCCCTCCACTTT
cdr3_aa: CASSGNSGWGSPLHF

j_call: TRBJ2-7
v_call: TRBV5-4
clone_size: .
d_call: .
cdr3_nt: TGTGCCAGCAGCTTTGACACTAGTAGGCCCGAGCAGTACTTC
cdr3_aa: CASSFDTSRPEQYF

j_call: TRBJ2-2
v_call: TRBV6-1
clone_size: .
d_call: .
cdr3_nt: TGTGCCAGCAGAGATTTAAGGGTAACGGGGGAGCTGTTTTTT
cdr3_aa: CASRDLRVTGELFF

j_call: TRBJ2-7
v_call: TRBV5-4
clone_size: once
d_call: TRBD2
cdr3_nt: TGTGCCAGCAGCGCGGGGCGGGAGGTCTCCTACGAGCAGTACTTC
cdr3_aa: CASSAGREVSYEQYF

j_call: TRBJ2-5
v_call: TRBV19
clone_size: .
d_call: TRBD2
cdr3_nt: TGTGCCAGTAGTATAGGGACTAGCACAGAGACCCAGTACTTC
cdr3_aa: CASSIGTSTETQYF

j_call: TRBJ2-1
v_call: TRBV4-3
clone_size: .
d_call: TRBD2
cdr3_nt: TGCGCCAGCAGCCCGGGACTAGCGGGAGCGGCCGAGCAGTTCTTC
cdr3_aa: CASSPGLAGAAEQFF

j_call: TRBJ1-1
v_call: TRBV27
clone_size: .
d_call: .
cdr3_nt: TGTGCCAGCAGTTTCCTTAGCGTTATGGGCACTGAAGCTTTCTTT
cdr3_aa: CASSFLSVMGTEAFF

j_call: TRBJ2-3
v_call: TRBV5-6
clone_size: .
d_call: TRBD2
cdr3_nt: TGTGCCAGCAGCACGGAGATTAGCGGGACAGATACGCAGTATTTT
cdr3_aa: CASSTEISGTDTQYF

j_call: TRBJ1-6
v_call: TRBV2
clone_size: .
d_call: .
cdr3_nt: TGTGCCAGCAGGGCCCACATTGGCTCACCCCTCCACTTT
cdr3_aa: CASRAHIGSPLHF

j_call: TRBJ2-7
v_call: TRBV7-8
clone_size: .
d_call: TRBD1
cdr3_nt: TGTGCCAGCAGGCTTACAGGGGGCTCCGAGCAGTACTTC
cdr3_aa: CASRLTGGSEQYF

j_call: TRBJ2-6
v_call: TRBV9
clone_size: .
d_call: .
cdr3_nt: TGTGCCAGCAGCGTAGAGGGGGTGAGGGCCAACGTCCTGACTTTC
cdr3_aa: CASSVEGVRANVLTF

j_call: TRBJ1-2
v_call: TRBV7-2
clone_size: .
d_call: .
cdr3_nt: TGTGCCAGCAGCTTCCTACTGGGGGGACCTGGCTACACCTTC
cdr3_aa: CASSFLLGGPGYTF

j_call: TRBJ2-1
v_call: TRBV2
clone_size: .
d_call: .
cdr3_nt: TGTGCCAGCAAGGAGGGCTCCTACAATGAGCAGTTCTTC
cdr3_aa: CASKEGSYNEQFF

j_call: TRBJ2-7
v_call: TRBV28
clone_size: .
d_call: .
cdr3_nt: TGTGCCACCTCGACCGAAAACAGGTACGAGCAGTACTTC
cdr3_aa: CATSTENRYEQYF

j_call: TRBJ2-7
v_call: TRBV29-1
clone_size: .
d_call: .
cdr3_nt: TGCAGCGTTGGAACAGGAACCTACGAGCAGTACTTC
cdr3_aa: CSVGTGTYEQYF

j_call: TRBJ2-3
v_call: TRBV4-3
clone_size: .
d_call: TRBD2
cdr3_nt: TGCGCCAGCAGCCGCGGGAGTTCGAGCACAGATACGCAGTATTTT
cdr3_aa: CASSRGSSSTDTQYF

j_call: TRBJ1-2
v_call: TRBV5-4
clone_size: once
d_call: .
cdr3_nt: TGTGCCAGCAGCTCGGACAGTGCTAACTATGGCTACACCTTC
cdr3_aa: CASSSDSANYGYTF

j_call: TRBJ1-4
v_call: TRBV2
clone_size: .
d_call: .
cdr3_nt: TGTGCCAGCAGCAAGAATAGGGCCGGGAGCGAAAAACTGTTTTTT
cdr3_aa: CASSKNRAGSEKLFF

j_call: TRBJ2-7
v_call: TRBV29-1
clone_size: once
d_call: TRBD1
cdr3_nt: TGCAGCGTGAGGACAGGGGGCTACGAGCAGTACTTC
cdr3_aa: CSVRTGGYEQYF

j_call: TRBJ2-1
v_call: TRBV9
clone_size: .
d_call: .
cdr3_nt: TGTGCCAGCAGCGTAGGCTGGGATGAGCAGTTCTTC
cdr3_aa: CASSVGWDEQFF

j_call: TRBJ2-7
v_call: TRBV19
clone_size: .
d_call: TRBD2
cdr3_nt: TGTGCCAGTAGCCCCGGGACTAGCGCAACCGAGCAGTACTTC
cdr3_aa: CASSPGTSATEQYF

j_call: TRBJ2-7
v_call: TRBV10-1
clone_size: .
d_call: .
cdr3_nt: TGCGCCAGCAGTGAGGGAGGGACCCAAGGGGAGCAGTACTTC
cdr3_aa: CASSEGGTQGEQYF

j_call: TRBJ1-1
v_call: TRBV10-3
clone_size: .
d_call: .
cdr3_nt: TGTGCCATCAGTGGGGGGGTGAACACTGAAGCTTTCTTT
cdr3_aa: CAISGGVNTEAFF